These 9 T cell receptor beta chains share one sample of origin, sequenced in a study of blood T cell repertoires in COVID-19 (TCRdb year 2020). The library was obtained by the immunoSEQ multiplex PCR assay. TCRdb's version of the immuneACCESS table is confined to in-frame rearrangements and falls short of the full clone set. An unresolved V gene accounts for under half of the shortfall where checked; the remainder is of unknown origin. Recorded for this sample are around 47,000 clones; 55% to 75% of them occurred a single time. 6.2% of the sample goes to the ten largest clones. Sequenced input: peripheral blood. The receptors here all came from an elderly man with acute or convalescent COVID-19.

The rearrangement uses TRBV5-1 and TRBJ2-3, with 14 bases that match TRBD2. The CDR3 has 16 amino acids. The V gene end was trimmed by 3 bases and the J gene end by 6 bases; junction bases not matched to a gene: 6. The V gene's germline CDR1 is SGHRS and CDR2 YFSETQ. CDR3 sequence reads: CASSSGLAGALDTQYF. CDR3 nucleotides: TGCGCCAGCAGCTCGGGACTAGCGGGAGCTTTGGATACGCAGTATTTT.

The chain has TRBV6-5 and TRBJ1-2; the D gene is possibly TRBD1 (5 bases). CDR1 MNHEY and CDR2 SVGAGI come from the germline V gene. The CDR3 covers 11 residues. In DNA form, the CDR3 reads TGTGCGGCAGGGACTAACTATGGCTACACCTTC. Encoded protein: CAAGTNYGYTF.

The genes are TRBV5-1 and TRBJ2-7; TRBD1 is a possible D gene (6 bases). Germline V gene lookup returns CDR1 SGHRS and CDR2 YFSETQ. Trimming cost V 0 bases and J 1 base, with 8 bases left between them. The CDR3 length is 14 residues. The CDR3 loop is CASSLVQGSYEQYF. As DNA, the CDR3 is TGCGCCAGCAGCTTGGTCCAGGGGTCCTACGAGCAGTACTTC.

In DNA form, the CDR3 reads TGTGCCAGCAGGAGTAAAAGTGTAGGGGCCTCCTACGAGCAGTACTTC. Protein sequence: CASRSKSVGASYEQYF. The gene calls are TRBV5-6 and TRBJ2-7; perhaps TRBD1 as D (5 bases). The germline CDR1 and CDR2 sequences are SGHDT and YYEEEE. The CDR3 sequence is 16 residues long. The V and J ends lost 5 bases and 0 bases respectively, with 18 bases between them.

This sequence joins TRBV6-5 and TRBJ1-2; D is possibly TRBD1 (6 bases). V lost 6 bases, J lost 5 bases, and 7 bases lay in between. Germline loops: CDR1 MNHEY, CDR2 SVGAGI. This CDR3 has 11 residues. This chain's CDR3 is CASRQGYGYTF. DNA for the CDR3: TGTGCCAGCAGACAGGGATATGGCTACACCTTC.

The chain recombines TRBV5-1 with TRBJ2-2; 10 bases fit TRBD1. The CDR3 totals 15 residues. Germline values: CDR1 SGHRS, CDR2 YFSETQ. The junction had 1 base not matched to a gene; V was cut back by 0 bases and J by 5 bases. The CDR3 sequence: CASSLGTGGTGELFF. CDR3 coding DNA: TGCGCCAGCAGCTTGGGGACAGGGGGGACCGGGGAGCTGTTTTTT.

This sequence joins TRBV6-5 and TRBJ1-1, with D possibly being TRBD1 (5 bases). The CDR3 is 13 amino acids. From germline, CDR1 is MNHEY and CDR2 SVGAGI. Trimming left V 7 bases short and J 1 base short, with 10 bases between. The CDR3 sequence: CASTLGQNTEAFF. The CDR3 DNA sequence: TGTGCCAGCACCCTCGGACAGAACACTGAAGCTTTCTTT.

V is TRBV12-3 or TRBV12-4 and J is TRBJ1-2, with 8 bases lining up with TRBD1. V lost 6 bases to trimming and J lost 8 bases; unmatched junction nucleotides: 5. The CDR3 length is 12 residues. This CDR3 is CASSFDRGGYTF. DNA for the CDR3: TGTGCCAGCAGCTTCGACAGGGGAGGCTACACCTTC.

The V call is TRBV2, the J call TRBJ2-7; 11 bases fit TRBD2. The CDR3 sequence is 15 residues long. The J segment lost 0 bases and the V segment lost 6 bases, leaving 4 bases of the junction unmatched. Germline assignment: CDR1 SNHLY and CDR2 FYNNEI. CDR3 loop: CASSAGLADSYEQYF. CDR3 bases: TGTGCCAGCAGCGCGGGACTAGCGGACTCCTACGAGCAGTACTTC.